A single sample is the source of the 14 T cell receptor beta chains below, sequenced in a study of T cell responses to AZD1222 COVID-19 vaccine. TCRdb keeps only in-frame clones here, not all; method: immunoSEQ multiplex PCR. The table has 100,000 to 150,000 clones, 80% to 90% seen once. The sequencing used peripheral blood, collected on day 0 of AZD1222 vaccination. The receptors here all came from an adult in good health.

This chain connects TRBV30 to TRBJ1-5; TRBD1 aligns across 8 bases. Germline V gives CDR1 GTSNPN, CDR2 SVGIG (reference sequence). V gave up 4 bases and J gave up 2 bases; unmatched junction bases: 4. The CDR3 extends over 14 amino acids. CDR3 residues: CAWNRGFGNQPQHF. The CDR3 DNA reads as TGTGCCTGGAACAGGGGGTTCGGCAATCAGCCCCAGCATTTT.

The chain couples TRBV2 to TRBJ1-1; D uncertain. Germline-derived CDR1 and CDR2 are SNHLY and FYNNEI. The CDR3 has 14 residues. Trimming stripped 1 base from V and 8 bases from J, with 14 bases between. Here the CDR3 DNA reads TGTGCCAGCAGTGAAGTTGGGCCAGCGGGAGAAGCTTTCTTT. Translated: CASSEVGPAGEAFF.

The chain recombines TRBV7-6 with TRBJ2-2; the D gene is possibly TRBD1 (6 bases). With 5 bases removed from V and 5 bases from J, the gap between germline ends came to 12 bases. CDR3 size: 14 residues. CDR1 is SGHVS, CDR2 FNYEAQ, per germline. For the CDR3, the DNA is TGTGCCAGCAGCCTAGGGACATTAACCGGGGAGCTGTTTTTT. Translated, it gives CASSLGTLTGELFF.

The chain carries TRBV15 and TRBJ2-1; 8 bases fit TRBD2. The CDR3 extends over 14 amino acids. From germline, CDR1 is LNHNV and CDR2 YYDKDF (reference sequence). Germline trimming cut 0 bases from V and 9 bases from J; bases unmatched to any gene: 4. This CDR3 is CATSRDRGGTEQFF. The DNA of the CDR3 is TGTGCCACCAGCAGAGATCGGGGGGGAACTGAGCAGTTCTTC.

This chain uses TRBV4-2 with TRBJ2-5; D is ambiguous. V was cut by 3 bases and J by 4 bases, with 21 bases left in between. The CDR3 runs 17 residues. Per the germline V gene, CDR1 is LGHNA and CDR2 is YNFKEQ. The CDR3 region has the DNA TGTGCCAGCAGCCAGCTCTCTGGCGGTGGAGCAGCAGAGACCCAGTACTTC. Its translation is CASSQLSGGGAAETQYF.

The rearrangement uses TRBV3-1 (or the pseudogene TRBV3-2) and TRBJ2-7; 9 bases agree with TRBD1. This CDR3 has 15 amino acids. Per the germline V gene, CDR1 is LGHDT and CDR2 is YNNKEL (reference sequence). Trimming took 2 bases from V and 3 from J; bases not matched to a gene: 5. The CDR3 sequence: CASSQRDRASYEQYF. The CDR3 DNA reads TGTGCCAGCAGCCAAAGGGACAGGGCCAGCTACGAGCAGTACTTC.

The V and J genes are TRBV6-2 or TRBV6-3 and TRBJ2-3; 7 bases align to TRBD1. The CDR3 is 16 residues long. J lost 3 bases, V lost 0 bases, and 6 bases had no gene match. Germline V gene lookup returns CDR1 MNHEY and CDR2 SVGEGT. CDR3 sequence reads: CASSYSKRGHTDTQYF. DNA of the CDR3: TGTGCCAGCAGTTACTCGAAAAGGGGGCATACAGATACGCAGTATTTT.

This sequence joins TRBV19 and TRBJ2-7; D might be TRBD1 (6 bases). CDR3 length: 15 amino acids. CDR1 and CDR2 (germline): LNHDA, SQIVND (reference sequence). Trimming removed 4 bases from V and 0 bases from J, with 13 bases in between. The CDR3 reads CASSRKGHHSYEQYF. The CDR3 nucleotides are TGTGCCAGTAGTAGGAAGGGACACCACTCCTACGAGCAGTACTTC.

CDR3 sequence (DNA): TGTGCCAGCAGCCCTAAGAACACCGGGGAGCTGTTTTTT. It translates to CASSPKNTGELFF. The V and J genes are TRBV4-2 and TRBJ2-2; D unclear. The V and J ends lost 4 bases and 1 base respectively, with 4 bases between them. Looked up from germline, CDR1 is LGHNA and CDR2 is YNFKEQ. The CDR3 loop spans 13 amino acids.

The rearrangement joins TRBV5-6 to TRBJ2-7, with 9 positions matching TRBD2. V lost 0 bases to trimming and J lost 2 bases; unmatched junction nucleotides: 6. The CDR3 has 16 amino acids. Germline V gene sequence: CDR1 SGHDT, CDR2 YYEEEE. In DNA form, the CDR3 reads TGTGCCAGCAGCTTGGTAGGTAGCGGGAGCACCTACGAGCAGTACTTC. Translated, it gives CASSLVGSGSTYEQYF.

Only one count was recorded for this clone. The J gene is TRBJ1-1, the V gene TRBV12-3 or TRBV12-4; possible D gene TRBD1, 6 bases. V was clipped by 6 bases and J by 4 bases, with 12 bases between them. The CDR3 runs to 13 residues. CDR3: CASSLLQGTEAFF. The DNA for the CDR3 is TGTGCCAGCAGCCTGCTACAGGGCACTGAAGCTTTCTTT.

The rearrangement links TRBV5-1 to TRBJ2-5; the match to TRBD1 covers 7 bases. Unmatched junction bases numbered 7, after V lost 4 bases and J lost 1 base. Germline lookup yields CDR1 SGHRS and CDR2 YFSETQ. The CDR3 consists of 15 residues. This chain's CDR3 is CASSEGTDLQETQYF. For the CDR3, the DNA is TGCGCCAGCAGCGAAGGGACAGACCTCCAAGAGACCCAGTACTTC.

The V and J genes are TRBV7-8 and TRBJ1-5, with 8 nucleotides matching TRBD1. Germline loops: CDR1 SGHVS, CDR2 FQNEAQ. V trimming: 8 bases; J trimming: 4 bases; junction bases outside the gene matches: 4. CDR3 length: 13 amino acids. The CDR3 nucleotides read TGTGCCAGCGCAGGGGGCTTGAATCAGCCCCAGCATTTT. Amino acid sequence: CASAGGLNQPQHF.

The V and J genes are TRBV3-1 (or the pseudogene TRBV3-2) and TRBJ2-2, with TRBD2 matching 7 bases. The CDR3 totals 14 residues. J was trimmed by 1 base and V by 8 bases; bases with no gene match: 4. From germline, CDR1 is LGHDT and CDR2 YNNKEL (reference sequence). In DNA form, the CDR3 reads TGTGCCAGCGAGGAGCGGGGGAACACCGGGGAGCTGTTTTTT. Translated: CASEERGNTGELFF.